This T cell receptor beta chain is drawn from a study of blood T cells in healthy people across ages. With a J-beta primer mix and a sample-barcoded 5' primer, a second PCR ran about 7 to 11 cycles. Each CDR3 protein is one row after TCRdb ran MiXCR on the 5' RACE reads. The table records some 1.4 million distinct CDR3 sequences, around two fifths of them present only once. A note on this clonotype: A read error may account for a junction end that differs from germline.

In germline, CDR1 is MGHDK, CDR2 SYGVNS. The CDR3 sequence is 15 residues long. Input material: blood. This clonotype originated in a woman aged 18-29 years in good health. The gene calls are TRBV25-1 and TRBJ2-5; 10 nucleotides line up with TRBD1. The CDR3 sequence is CATRDDRGPWETLYF. DNA of the CDR3: TGTGCCACCCGTGACGACAGGGGGCCGTGGGAGACCCTGTACTTC.